The 12 T cell receptor beta chains below all came from one sample that was sequenced in a study of CD8 T cells in ankylosing spondylitis. Overall study results and limits: Ankylosing spondylitis blood seemed to carry a telltale TCR beta motif made of eight or nine highly homologous variants.

TCRdb redid the calling of the 5' RACE reads with MiXCR, one entry per CDR3 protein. The table has about 210,000 distinct CDR3 sequences, 7.3% seen once. Their cognate antigens are unknown. Sequenced: blood, either unsorted or a sorted T cell fraction (not recorded which). These TCRs come from a male donor with ankylosing spondylitis.

This clonotype was recorded at least ten times. One junction end disagrees with the germline gene, perhaps due to a read error. J is TRBJ2-7 and V is TRBV7-7, with TRBD1 identical over 8 bases. The CDR3 sequence is 14 residues long. CDR1 is SSHAT, CDR2 FNYEAQ, per germline (reference sequence). DNA of the CDR3: TGTGCTAGCAGCTTATCACCGGGACAGGACGAGCAGTACTTC. Translated, it gives CASSLSPGQDEQYF.

This chain connects TRBV20-1 to TRBJ2-1, with D hard to call. This CDR3 is built from 11 residues. Looked up from germline, CDR1 is DFQATT and CDR2 is SNEGSKA (reference sequence). The V end was cut by 5 bases, the J end by 4 bases, with 6 bases between. In DNA, the CDR3 is TGCAGTGCTCGGCCGTACAATGAGCAGTTCTTC. Amino acid sequence: CSARPYNEQFF.

This clonotype was seen many times. The V gene is TRBV9, the J gene TRBJ2-7; 7 bases are shared with TRBD2. J lost 3 bases, V lost 0 bases, and 3 bases had no gene match. CDR3 length equals 14 residues. The germline V gene has CDR1 SGDLS and CDR2 YYNGEE. This chain's CDR3 is CASSVDASGYEQYF. The CDR3 DNA reads as TGTGCCAGCAGCGTAGATGCTAGCGGCTACGAGCAGTACTTC.

J is TRBJ2-7 and V is TRBV2; TRBD1 matches 9 bases. V lost 4 bases, J lost 0 bases, and 4 bases stayed unmatched. CDR1 and CDR2 from the germline V gene are SNHLY and FYNNEI. The CDR3 spans 15 residues. The CDR3 DNA sequence: TGTGCCAGCAGTGGACAGGGGGAAAGCTCCTACGAGCAGTACTTC. Residues: CASSGQGESSYEQYF.

In this sample, this clonotype turned up a few times. The V call is TRBV27, the J call TRBJ2-7; D not certain. V was shortened by 6 bases and J by 5 bases, with 17 bases between the two germline ends. Germline lookup yields CDR1 MNHEY and CDR2 SMNVEV (reference sequence). This CDR3 is 14 amino acids long. The CDR3, as DNA: TGTGCCAGCAGCCCTCCCGGTAAGGCGGACGAGCAGTACTTC. Its translation is CASSPPGKADEQYF.

This clonotype was picked up a small number of times. The gene calls are TRBV4-3 and TRBJ2-7; 9 positions agree with TRBD2. This CDR3 has 16 amino acids. The J segment lost 1 base and the V segment lost 0 bases, leaving 4 bases of the junction unmatched. Germline CDR1 and CDR2: LGHNA and YSLEER. Here the CDR3 DNA reads TGCGCCAGCAGCCAAGATCCTAGCGGGACATCCTACGAGCAGTACTTC. Translated: CASSQDPSGTSYEQYF.

This clonotype was found many times. The chain joins TRBV29-1 to TRBJ2-3; D perhaps matches TRBD2 (6 bases). The germline V gene has CDR1 SQVTM and CDR2 ANQGSEA. The CDR3 sequence is 14 residues long. V was shortened by 4 bases and J by 3 bases, with 14 bases between the two germline ends. The CDR3 sequence is CSVGGLRRTDTQYF. The CDR3 DNA sequence: TGCAGCGTTGGGGGACTGCGCCGAACAGATACGCAGTATTTT.

The J gene is TRBJ2-1, the V gene TRBV2, with 14 bases matching TRBD2. The CDR3 runs to 14 residues. In germline, CDR1 is SNHLY, CDR2 FYNNEI. V was pared by 7 bases and J by 9 bases, with 5 bases of the junction left unmatched. This CDR3 is CASTGTSGSIEQFF. The DNA of the CDR3 is TGTGCCAGCACCGGGACTAGCGGGAGTATTGAGCAGTTCTTC.

Many counts were recorded for this clonotype. V and J are TRBV7-2 and TRBJ2-1; D remains ambiguous. The V gene lost 2 bases and the J gene lost 5 bases, with 10 bases spanning the gap. The CDR3 length is 14 residues. The germline gives CDR1 SGHTA, CDR2 FQGNSA. The DNA of the CDR3 is TGTGCCAGCAGCTTACGACACATAAACAATGAGCAGTTCTTC. It yields the protein CASSLRHINNEQFF.

This clonotype was detected ten times or more. The CDR3 is CASLVAGGTYEQYF. CDR3 coding DNA: TGTGCCAGCCTCGTAGCGGGAGGGACCTACGAGCAGTACTTC. This chain connects TRBV6-2 or TRBV6-3 to TRBJ2-7, with 11 positions matching TRBD2. Germline V lookup: CDR1 MNHEY, CDR2 SVGEGT. V dropped 8 bases and J dropped 2; count of bases not matched to a gene: 5. The CDR3 extends over 14 amino acids.

This clonotype has at least ten counts. This chain uses TRBV12-3 or TRBV12-4 with TRBJ2-3; D is tentatively TRBD1 or TRBD2 (6 bases each). V was shortened by 3 bases and J by 2 bases, with 27 bases between the two germline ends. CDR3 length equals 20 residues. The CDR3 DNA reads TGTGCCAGCAGTTTGCGGGGACATAGCCCGGACTACCCAGACACAGATACGCAGTATTTT. This translates into CASSLRGHSPDYPDTDTQYF.

This clonotype was counted many times. The chain employs TRBV29-1 and TRBJ2-7; TRBD1 matches 8 bases. V shed 7 bases and J 3 bases; nucleotides not matched to a gene: 8. The CDR3 is 13 residues long. Germline V gene sequence: CDR1 SQVTM, CDR2 ANQGSEA. Written as DNA, the CDR3 is TGCAGCGGGTGGACAGGGAGCGGCTACGAGCAGTACTTC. Protein sequence: CSGWTGSGYEQYF.